A single sample gave rise to the 21 T cell receptor beta chains below, sequenced in a study of T-cell reconstitution after alpha-beta-depleted transplantation in children. Using unique molecular identifiers, the investigators prepared the TCRbeta library. MiXCR, applied by TCRdb to the PCR reads, yields one record per CDR3 protein. The top ten clones hold about a third of a sample with 500,000 to 600,000 distinct CDR3 sequences, 25% to 30% of them seen once. Material: PBMCs, obtained before TCRalphabeta/CD19-depleted stem cell transplant. The receptor set was obtained from a boy younger than two with Wiskott-Aldrich syndrome, due to receive a stem cell transplant.

The chain is built from TRBV6-6 and TRBJ1-5; 8 bases fit TRBD1. Trimming at V came to 10 bases and at J to 7 bases, leaving 6 bases not matched to a gene. This CDR3 contains 12 residues. Germline V lookup: CDR1 MNHNY, CDR2 SVGAGI (reference sequence). CDR3 sequence: CAISTGGQPQHF. CDR3 nucleotides: TGTGCCATCTCAACAGGGGGACAGCCCCAGCATTTT.

The CDR3 region is CAISGSTPEQYF. In nucleotides, the CDR3 is TGTGCCATCAGTGGCAGCACTCCCGAGCAGTACTTC. This chain uses TRBV10-3 with TRBJ2-7, with D uncertain. V was pared by 4 bases and J by 6 bases, with 10 bases between. The CDR3 is made up of 12 amino acids. Germline-derived CDR1 and CDR2 are ENHRY and SYGVKD.

This chain uses TRBV5-1 with TRBJ2-5; 8 bases match TRBD1. V gave up 0 bases and J gave up 4 bases; unmatched junction bases: 2. Germline CDR1 and CDR2: SGHRS and YFSETQ. There are 14 residues in the CDR3. In DNA, the CDR3 is TGCGCCAGCAGCTTGGGGGACAGGCTAGAGACCCAGTACTTC. This encodes CASSLGDRLETQYF.

The CDR3 DNA reads as TGTGCCAGCAGCCTAGGGGGGGGCTACTACGAGCAGTACTTC. It is translated as CASSLGGGYYEQYF. The chain joins TRBV27 to TRBJ2-7; a weak D match, TRBD2 (7 bases). V lost 6 bases, J lost 3 bases, and 15 bases lay in between. The CDR3 consists of 14 residues. Per the germline V gene, CDR1 is MNHEY and CDR2 is SMNVEV (reference sequence).

This clonotype was observed a few times. The gene calls are TRBV5-1 and TRBJ2-5, with 8 bases matching TRBD1. The trim removed 4 bases at V and 5 bases at J, leaving 7 bases unmatched. Germline-derived CDR1 and CDR2 are SGHRS and YFSETQ. The CDR3 covers 14 residues. CDR3 sequence reads: CASSPNRGAETQYF. CDR3 nucleotide sequence: TGCGCCAGCAGCCCGAACAGGGGGGCCGAGACCCAGTACTTC.

J is TRBJ2-5 and V is TRBV7-2, with D perhaps matching TRBD2 (5 bases). In germline, CDR1 is SGHTA, CDR2 FQGNSA. The CDR3 totals 13 residues. Trimming removed 4 bases at V and 5 bases at J, with 11 bases between. CDR3 bases: TGTGCCAGCAGCTGGACTGGTAGGGAGACCCAGTACTTC. As protein: CASSWTGRETQYF.

This clonotype turned up a few times. The CDR3: CASSPRDRGNSPLHF. The DNA for the CDR3 is TGTGCCAGCAGTCCCCGGGACCGCGGTAATTCACCCCTCCACTTT. The chain carries TRBV12-3 or TRBV12-4 and TRBJ1-6, with TRBD1 as a possible D gene (5 bases). This CDR3 region has 15 residues. Trimming took 5 bases from V and 6 from J, leaving 14 bases between them.

The rearrangement links TRBV5-1 to TRBJ2-3; D possibly corresponds to TRBD1 (6 bases). From germline, CDR1 is SGHRS and CDR2 YFSETQ. CDR3 length equals 14 residues. V lost 0 bases and J 4 bases, leaving 9 bases between the germline ends. CDR3 sequence: CASSLDTGSDTQYF. The CDR3 region has the DNA TGCGCCAGCAGCTTGGACACAGGGTCAGATACGCAGTATTTT.

The V gene is TRBV10-3, the J gene TRBJ1-4; D is unclear. This CDR3 region has 16 residues. Germline assignment: CDR1 ENHRY and CDR2 SYGVKD. With 0 bases removed from V and 7 bases from J, the gap between germline ends came to 15 bases. The CDR3 nucleotides are TGTGCCATCAGTGAGTCGACCAAGGGTTCGGGTGAAAAACTGTTTTTT. Encoded protein: CAISESTKGSGEKLFF.

The table lists this clonotype with a few counts. This chain uses TRBV7-9 with TRBJ1-4; D is possibly TRBD1 (6 bases). This CDR3 is built from 15 residues. Germline-derived CDR1 and CDR2 are SEHNR and FQNEAQ (reference sequence). V dropped 2 bases and J dropped 4 bases, with 11 bases sitting between them. The CDR3 reads CASSLLAGVNEKLFF. CDR3 DNA: TGTGCCAGCAGCTTACTCGCAGGGGTTAATGAAAAACTGTTTTTT.

The J gene is TRBJ1-5, the V gene TRBV20-1; 9 nucleotides match TRBD1. Germline-derived CDR1 and CDR2 are DFQATT and SNEGSKA (reference sequence). V shed 3 bases, J shed 0 bases, and the junction held 12 bases outside the gene matches. The CDR3 runs 18 residues. The CDR3 sequence: CSARRSPGQGDSNQPQHF. As DNA, the CDR3 is TGCAGTGCTAGGAGATCACCGGGACAGGGAGATAGCAATCAGCCCCAGCATTTT.

The rearrangement links TRBV25-1 to TRBJ2-2, with TRBD1 as a possible D gene (6 bases). This CDR3 region has 17 residues. Between the trimmed V and J ends, which lost 1 base and 0 bases, there was a span of 12 bases. In germline, CDR1 is MGHDK, CDR2 SYGVNS. CDR3 sequence reads: CASSEWTGTPNTGELFF. CDR3 DNA: TGTGCCAGCAGTGAATGGACCGGGACACCGAACACCGGGGAGCTGTTTTTT.

The chain recombines TRBV4-2 with TRBJ2-3, with D tentatively TRBD2 (6 bases). Germline lookup yields CDR1 LGHNA and CDR2 YNFKEQ. With 0 bases removed from V and 2 bases from J, the gap between germline ends came to 18 bases. CDR3 length: 18 amino acids. CDR3 sequence reads: CASSQEVAGTHLTDTQYF. DNA of the CDR3: TGTGCCAGCAGCCAAGAGGTCGCCGGGACTCATCTCACAGATACGCAGTATTTT.

The chain is built from TRBV5-5 and TRBJ1-1, with unresolved D. V was cut by 0 bases and J by 1 base, with 10 bases left in between. Germline V lookup: CDR1 SGHKS, CDR2 YYEKEE (reference sequence). The CDR3 length is 15 residues. CDR3 region: CASSLGWASNTEAFF. The DNA of the CDR3 is TGTGCCAGCAGCTTGGGTTGGGCGTCGAACACTGAAGCTTTCTTT.

Turning to this clonotype: Possible read error: a much larger clone is one base away. The chain joins TRBV27 to TRBJ2-2; no definite D call. This CDR3 region has 11 residues. CDR1 is MNHEY, CDR2 SMNVEV, per germline (reference sequence). With 6 bases removed from V and 13 bases from J, the gap between germline ends came to 12 bases. CDR3 sequence (DNA): TGTGCCAGCAGGGCGTGGTGGCGGCTGTTTTTT. Translated: CASRAWWRLFF.

The V call is TRBV29-1, the J call TRBJ2-1; tentative D call: TRBD2 (5 bases). Germline CDR1 is SQVTM and CDR2 is ANQGSEA. CDR3 size: 15 residues. V was cut by 0 bases and J by 3 bases, with 12 bases left in between. The CDR3 spells CSVEDRWEHYNEQFF. CDR3 nucleotide sequence: TGCAGCGTTGAAGATAGGTGGGAGCACTACAATGAGCAGTTCTTC.

The V and J genes are TRBV4-2 and TRBJ2-5, with 8 nucleotides matching TRBD2. The CDR3 has 15 residues. V shed 4 bases and J 1 base; nucleotides not matched to a gene: 5. From germline, CDR1 is LGHNA and CDR2 YNFKEQ. The CDR3 is CASSPRTSGQETQYF. In nucleotides, the CDR3 is TGTGCCAGCAGCCCCCGAACTAGCGGCCAAGAGACCCAGTACTTC.

This chain uses TRBV29-1 with TRBJ2-1; D gene ambiguous. Trimming stripped 6 bases from V and 6 bases from J, with 18 bases between. The CDR3 consists of 14 residues. Germline V gene lookup returns CDR1 SQVTM and CDR2 ANQGSEA. CDR3 nucleotides: TGCAGCGTCGACCAAGCTAGTAGAGCCAATGAGCAGTTCTTC. It translates to CSVDQASRANEQFF.

The chain carries TRBV15 and TRBJ2-7; D gene ambiguous. This CDR3 has 13 residues. Germline V lookup: CDR1 LNHNV, CDR2 YYDKDF (reference sequence). The ends were cut back, 1 base at V and 3 bases at J, with 7 bases in the middle. The CDR3 nucleotides are TGTGCCACCAGCAGAGGTTCGTTCTACGAGCAGTACTTC. It codes for CATSRGSFYEQYF.

This clonotype has just a few counts. The genes are TRBV27 and TRBJ2-1, with 11 bases aligning to TRBD2. V gave up 10 bases and J gave up 6 bases; unmatched junction bases: 8. The CDR3 length is 14 residues. CDR1 is MNHEY and CDR2 is SMNVEV in the germline V gene (reference sequence). The CDR3 bases are TGTGCCACTAAGACTAGCGGGGCGGCCAATGAGCAGTTCTTC. Protein: CATKTSGAANEQFF.

V and J are TRBV29-1 and TRBJ1-5; D gene ambiguous. V was shortened by 4 bases and J by 0 bases, with 7 bases between the two germline ends. The CDR3 runs 13 residues. The V gene's germline CDR1 is SQVTM and CDR2 ANQGSEA. CDR3 residues: CSVAGDSNQPQHF. Here the CDR3 DNA reads TGCAGCGTTGCTGGGGATAGCAATCAGCCCCAGCATTTT.